These 10 T cell receptor beta chains were sequenced from one sample in a study of T cell responses to AZD1222 COVID-19 vaccine (dated by TCRdb to the early 2020s). Per the publication, the time point label means: baseline before first vaccination. Library creation used the immunoSEQ multiplex PCR assay. TCRdb holds this immuneACCESS table with in-frame rearrangements only. Some clones are missing; in checked studies, unresolved V genes explain under half, and the rest has no known cause. The sample table records 130,000 to 150,000 clones; 88% of these occur just once. In total, the top ten clones hold around 15% of the sample. The sample consisted of peripheral blood, taken on day 0 of AZD1222 vaccination. All receptors derive from an adult in good health.

The V gene is TRBV6-5, the J gene TRBJ2-2; no clear D gene. CDR3 length: 13 amino acids. V shed 5 bases and J shed 3 bases, with 7 bases lying between them. Germline values: CDR1 MNHEY, CDR2 SVGAGI. DNA for the CDR3: TGTGCCAGCAGTCCCCCCCACACCGGGGAGCTGTTTTTT. This translates into CASSPPHTGELFF.

The chain recombines TRBV15 with TRBJ2-3, with D perhaps TRBD2 (6 bases). V was pared by 3 bases and J by 8 bases, with 18 bases between. The length of the CDR3 is 15 residues. Germline V lookup: CDR1 LNHNV, CDR2 YYDKDF (reference sequence). This chain's CDR3 is CATSRDYPPRGTQYF. The CDR3 DNA sequence: TGTGCCACCAGCAGGGACTATCCCCCAAGGGGTACGCAGTATTTT.

The genes are TRBV5-1 and TRBJ1-1; D remains unclear. V lost 7 bases and J 4 bases, leaving 17 bases between the germline ends. This CDR3 has 14 residues. Per germline, CDR1 SGHRS and CDR2 YFSETQ. The CDR3 DNA sequence: TGCGCCAGCCTTCCCCAACCCGGGAGCACTGAAGCTTTCTTT. Protein product: CASLPQPGSTEAFF.

The rearrangement joins TRBV2 to TRBJ2-5; no reliable D call. V lost 3 bases and J lost 5, with 10 bases in between. Germline V lookup: CDR1 SNHLY, CDR2 FYNNEI. The CDR3 has 13 residues. DNA of the CDR3: TGTGCCAGCAGTGAGGATAGCTGGGAGACCCAGTACTTC. It specifies CASSEDSWETQYF.

The V gene is TRBV3-1 (or the pseudogene TRBV3-2), the J gene TRBJ2-6; TRBD2 might be the D (6 bases). V was pared by 4 bases and J by 4 bases, with 11 bases between. The CDR3 spans 15 residues. Germline V gene lookup returns CDR1 LGHDT and CDR2 YNNKEL (reference sequence). The CDR3, as DNA: TGTGCCAGCAGCCGCGGAGGGATCGGGGCCAACGTCCTGACTTTC. It translates to CASSRGGIGANVLTF.

The chain couples TRBV3-1 (or the pseudogene TRBV3-2) to TRBJ1-1; 12 bases are shared with TRBD1. The CDR3 is 14 residues long. The J segment lost 10 bases and the V segment lost 4 bases, leaving 7 bases of the junction unmatched. Germline CDR1 is LGHDT and CDR2 is YNNKEL (reference sequence). The CDR3 region is CASSRPGQGASAFF. The DNA for the CDR3 is TGTGCCAGCAGCCGCCCGGGACAGGGGGCATCAGCTTTCTTT.

The V and J genes are TRBV6-5 and TRBJ2-7, with TRBD1 matching 7 bases. Trimming removed 6 bases from V and 6 bases from J; junction bases left unmatched: 8. The CDR3 runs 13 residues. CDR1 MNHEY and CDR2 SVGAGI come from the germline V gene. For the CDR3, the DNA is TGTGCCAGCAGGGGCCGGGACAGCGGCGAGCAGTACTTC. Translating gives CASRGRDSGEQYF.

This clone was picked up one time. V gene TRBV12-3 or TRBV12-4 combines with J gene TRBJ1-5; TRBD1 aligns across 9 bases. Trimming cost V 6 bases and J 5 bases; bases outside gene matches: 2. This CDR3 contains 13 residues. CDR3 residues: CASSRTGDQPQHF. The CDR3 DNA sequence: TGTGCCAGCAGCAGGACAGGGGATCAGCCCCAGCATTTT.

The rearrangement uses TRBV18 and TRBJ1-4; D might be TRBD1 (5 bases). V was shortened by 0 bases and J by 7 bases, with 12 bases between the two germline ends. Germline CDR1 and CDR2: KGHSH and LQKENI. The CDR3 spans 15 residues. Written as DNA, the CDR3 is TGTGCCAGCTCACCACCGGGGCAAGACGGTGAAAAACTGTTTTTT. Protein: CASSPPGQDGEKLFF.

This chain uses TRBV27 with TRBJ1-2, with D perhaps matching TRBD1 (6 bases). V was trimmed by 8 bases and J by 6 bases, leaving 16 bases between them. CDR1 is MNHEY and CDR2 is SMNVEV in the germline V gene (reference sequence). The CDR3 spans 13 residues. The CDR3 is CASQPQGKDGYTF. The CDR3 DNA reads TGTGCCAGCCAACCTCAGGGGAAAGATGGCTACACCTTC.